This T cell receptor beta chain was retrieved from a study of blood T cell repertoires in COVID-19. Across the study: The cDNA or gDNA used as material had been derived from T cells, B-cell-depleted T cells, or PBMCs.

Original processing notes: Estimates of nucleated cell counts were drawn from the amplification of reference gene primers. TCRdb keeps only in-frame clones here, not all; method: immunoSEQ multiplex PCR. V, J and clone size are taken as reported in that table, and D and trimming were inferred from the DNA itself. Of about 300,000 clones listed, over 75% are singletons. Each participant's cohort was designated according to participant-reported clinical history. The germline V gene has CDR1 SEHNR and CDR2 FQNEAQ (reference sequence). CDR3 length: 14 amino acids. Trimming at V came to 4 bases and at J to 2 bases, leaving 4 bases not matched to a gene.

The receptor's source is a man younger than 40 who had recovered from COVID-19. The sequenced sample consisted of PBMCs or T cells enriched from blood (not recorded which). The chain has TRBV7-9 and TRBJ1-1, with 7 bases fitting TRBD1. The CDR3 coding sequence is TGTGCCAGCAGCTCGGACAGGACTAACACTGAAGCTTTCTTT. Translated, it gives CASSSDRTNTEAFF.